Given below is one T cell receptor beta chain in context. From CD4+ cells came CD45RA+ naive and CD45RA-negative memory subsets. These data originate in a study of shared clonotypes between healthy human individuals. TCRdb keeps only in-frame clones here, not all; method: immunoSEQ multiplex PCR. The sample holds about 2 million clones, approximately 95% seen once. Sequencing input: naive CD4+ T cells sorted from blood. The subset is: CD45RA+ positively selected. The TCR was taken from a man between 18 and 35 years old in good health.

CDR3 amino acids: CASSYLSGKTYEQYF. DNA for the CDR3: TGTGCCAGCAGTTATTTGTCAGGGAAAACCTACGAGCAGTACTTC. The chain uses TRBV6-5 and TRBJ2-7; tentatively, D is TRBD1 (5 bases). V was clipped by 3 bases and J by 2 bases, with 14 bases between them. The germline V gene has CDR1 MNHEY and CDR2 SVGAGI. The CDR3 contains 15 residues.